The text below deals with one TCR beta chain. Its antigen is not known. The read falls 3 residues short of the CDR3 end, and the missing part is taken from the germline J gene. Produced via immunoSEQ multiplex PCR; TCRdb's table is partial and in-frame only. The data show approximately 34,000 clones, with none appearing a single time. The data were taken from a study of T cell clonality in common variable immunodeficiency. Study-wide findings and caveats: In common variable immunodeficiency, TCR beta chains reportedly carried fewer deletions and N-nucleotide insertions.

CDR3 length equals 14 residues. CDR1 and CDR2 (germline): SGHVS, FNYEAQ. With V trimmed by 5 bases and J by 6 bases, 6 bases remained unmatched. Source material: peripheral blood mononuclear cells. The sequence came from a person between 18 and 70 years old in good health. J is TRBJ2-7 and V is TRBV7-6, with 11 bases identical to TRBD2. The CDR3 sequence is CASSPLLAGGEQYF. Incomplete CDR3 DNA: TGTGCCAGCAGCCCACTCCTAGCGGGAGGCGAG.